The 4 T cell receptor beta chains presented below share a single source sample, sequenced in a study of response to subunit inactivated influenza vaccine. TCRdb re-derived calls from the RT-PCR reads in MiXCR, one entry per CDR3 protein. The table shows about 520,000 distinct CDR3 sequences, with about 25% occurring only once. This specimen consisted of CD4+ T cells sorted from PBMCs, obtained 5 to 6 days after vaccination. Receptors originate from a man aged 50 to 60 who received an inactivated influenza vaccine.

The genes are TRBV20-1 and TRBJ2-1; 11 nucleotides agree with TRBD2. The germline CDR1 and CDR2 sequences are DFQATT and SNEGSKA (reference sequence). CDR3 length: 14 amino acids. V dropped 3 bases and J dropped 8; count of bases not matched to a gene: 6. The CDR3 is CSARALAGAHEQFF. CDR3 bases: TGCAGTGCTAGGGCACTAGCGGGAGCGCATGAGCAGTTCTTC.

The V gene is TRBV2, the J gene TRBJ2-7, with D unresolved. Germline CDR1 SNHLY, CDR2 FYNNEI. The CDR3 length is 12 residues. The ends were cut back, 2 bases at V and 4 bases at J, with 6 bases in the middle. The CDR3 spells CASSEHRYEQYF. In DNA, the CDR3 is TGTGCCAGCAGTGAACATCGATACGAGCAGTACTTC.

The rearrangement uses TRBV12-3 or TRBV12-4 and TRBJ2-7, with TRBD2 identical over 7 bases. This CDR3 contains 13 residues. V trimming: 5 bases; J trimming: 5 bases; junction bases outside the gene matches: 6. The CDR3 spells CASSPRGRHEQYF. For the CDR3, the DNA is TGTGCCAGCAGTCCGCGGGGGAGGCACGAGCAGTACTTC.

The chain joins TRBV5-1 to TRBJ2-3; TRBD2 might be the D (5 bases). V lost 1 base and J lost 1, with 13 bases in between. The germline CDR1 and CDR2 sequences are SGHRS and YFSETQ. CDR3 length: 16 residues. The CDR3 is CASSLTPLSGTDTQYF. The CDR3 DNA reads as TGCGCCAGCAGCTTGACCCCTCTTAGCGGCACAGATACGCAGTATTTT.